This T cell receptor beta chain was captured by sequencing in a study of T cells in Graves' hyperthyroidism and ophthalmopathy. Diagnosis rested on symptoms, serum thyroxine and TRAb, thyroid ultrasound, and orbital computed tomography. V was cut by 5 bases and J by 5 bases, with 15 bases left in between. CDR3 length: 14 amino acids. Amplification of TCR beta CDR3 regions used RNA as the template. With the HTBI primer set, the TCR CDR3 went through a first round of RT-PCR. TCRdb re-analysed the multiplex PCR reads in MiXCR, keeping a single row per CDR3 protein. The sample contains hundreds of thousands of distinct CDR3 sequences, just under 45% of which appear only once. This clonotype was observed at least ten times. Its target is unknown. Study-wide findings and caveats: Ophthalmopathy was told apart from stable hyperthyroidism by a 13 V-J model. Most expanded thyroid clonotypes above 0.001 also appeared in blood. Ophthalmopathy got predicted by the model a median about 6.7 months before its onset.

The receptor comes from an adult man with Graves' disease, either hyperthyroidism or ophthalmopathy (not recorded which). This chain links TRBV12-3 or TRBV12-4 with TRBJ1-1, with D possibly being TRBD1 (6 bases). Material for sequencing was peripheral blood or thyroid tissue (not recorded which). The CDR3 nucleotides are TGTGCCAGCAGTGAACAGGGCCAGAGGACTGAAGCTTTCTTT. Protein: CASSEQGQRTEAFF.